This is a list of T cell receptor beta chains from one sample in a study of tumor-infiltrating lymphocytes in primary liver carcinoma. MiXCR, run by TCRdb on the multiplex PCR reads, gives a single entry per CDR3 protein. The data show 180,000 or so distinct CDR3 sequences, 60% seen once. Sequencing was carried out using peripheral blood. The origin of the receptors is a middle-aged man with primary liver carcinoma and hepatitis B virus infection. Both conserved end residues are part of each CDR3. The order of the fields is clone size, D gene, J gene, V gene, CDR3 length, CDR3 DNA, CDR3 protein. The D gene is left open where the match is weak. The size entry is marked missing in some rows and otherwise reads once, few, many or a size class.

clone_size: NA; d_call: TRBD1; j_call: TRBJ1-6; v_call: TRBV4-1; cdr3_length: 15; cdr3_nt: TGCGCCAGCAGCTCCCCCGGGACAGATAATTCACCCCTCCACTTT; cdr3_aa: CASSSPGTDNSPLHF
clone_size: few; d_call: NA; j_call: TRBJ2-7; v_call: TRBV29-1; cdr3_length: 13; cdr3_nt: TGCAGCGCCGCGGACATAAGCAACCACGAGCAGTACTTC; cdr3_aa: CSAADISNHEQYF
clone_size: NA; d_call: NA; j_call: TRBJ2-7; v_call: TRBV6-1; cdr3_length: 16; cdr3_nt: TGTGCCAGCAGGGAGGAGGGGGTACGGATAGCGGACGAGCAGTACTTC; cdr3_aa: CASREEGVRIADEQYF
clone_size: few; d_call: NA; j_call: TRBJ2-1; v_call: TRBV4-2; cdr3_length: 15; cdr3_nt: TGTGCCAGCAGCCAAGAGGGCCCAGGGAGCAATGAGCAGTTCTTC; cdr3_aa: CASSQEGPGSNEQFF
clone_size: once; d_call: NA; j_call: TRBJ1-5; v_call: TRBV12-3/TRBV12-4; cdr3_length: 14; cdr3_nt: TGTGCCAGCAGTCCTGACTCGGAGGTTCAGCCCCAGCATTTT; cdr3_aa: CASSPDSEVQPQHF
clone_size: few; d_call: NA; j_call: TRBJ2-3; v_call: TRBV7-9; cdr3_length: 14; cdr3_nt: TGTGCCAGCAGCCTGCGACAGGTCGCAGATACGCAGTATTTT; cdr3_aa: CASSLRQVADTQYF
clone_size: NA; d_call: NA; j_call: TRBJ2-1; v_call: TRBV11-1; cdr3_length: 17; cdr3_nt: TGTGCCAGCAGCTTTAGGCCTCATATATCCCTTGAGAGTGAGCAGTTCTTC; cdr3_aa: CASSFRPHISLESEQFF
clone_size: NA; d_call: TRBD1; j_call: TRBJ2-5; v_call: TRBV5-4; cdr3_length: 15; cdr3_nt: TGTGCCAGCAGCTTGGGGGGACAGGGGCGAGAGACCCAGTACTTC; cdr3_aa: CASSLGGQGRETQYF
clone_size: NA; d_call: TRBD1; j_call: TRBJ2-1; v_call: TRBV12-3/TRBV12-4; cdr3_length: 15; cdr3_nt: TGTGCCAGCAGTTTATCCGGGACAGGGGGCAATGAGCAGTTCTTC; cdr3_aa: CASSLSGTGGNEQFF
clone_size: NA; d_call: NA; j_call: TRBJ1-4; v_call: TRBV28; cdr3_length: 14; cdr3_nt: TGTGCCAGCGGTCCGCAGGGAACTAATGAAAAACTGTTTTTT; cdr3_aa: CASGPQGTNEKLFF
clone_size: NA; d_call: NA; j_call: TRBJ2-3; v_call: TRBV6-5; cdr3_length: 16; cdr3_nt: TGTGCCAGCAGTAACCTCGGGACCGCTAGCACAGATACGCAGTATTTT; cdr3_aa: CASSNLGTASTDTQYF
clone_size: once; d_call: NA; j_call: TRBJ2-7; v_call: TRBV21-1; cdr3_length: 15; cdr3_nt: TGTGCCAGCAGCAAAGTTCGGGGCGCTACTTACGAGCAGTACTTC; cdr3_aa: CASSKVRGATYEQYF
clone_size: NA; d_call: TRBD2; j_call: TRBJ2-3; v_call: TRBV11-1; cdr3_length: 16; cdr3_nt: TGTGCCAGCAGCCAAGGGACTAACATCCCCACAGATACGCAGTATTTT; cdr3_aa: CASSQGTNIPTDTQYF
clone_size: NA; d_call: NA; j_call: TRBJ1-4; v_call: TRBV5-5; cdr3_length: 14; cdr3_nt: TGTGCCAGCAGCGTGACAGACCCTAATGAAAAACTGTTTTTT; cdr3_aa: CASSVTDPNEKLFF
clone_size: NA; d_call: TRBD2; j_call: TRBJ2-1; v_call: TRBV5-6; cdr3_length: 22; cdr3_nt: TGTGCCTGCAGCAGCTCTCTCCAACTTAGCGGGACCGTATGGAGCTCCTACAATGAGCAGTTCTTC; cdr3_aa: CACSSSLQLSGTVWSSYNEQFF
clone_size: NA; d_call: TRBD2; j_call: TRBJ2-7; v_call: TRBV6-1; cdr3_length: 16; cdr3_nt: TGTGCCACCGTGGGGCTAGCGGAAGGGAGAACCTACGAGCAGTACTTC; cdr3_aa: CATVGLAEGRTYEQYF
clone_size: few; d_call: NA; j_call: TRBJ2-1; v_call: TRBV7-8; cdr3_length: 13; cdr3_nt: TGTGCCAGCAGCTTAGCCCTTATTCCTGAGCAGTTCTTC; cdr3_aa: CASSLALIPEQFF
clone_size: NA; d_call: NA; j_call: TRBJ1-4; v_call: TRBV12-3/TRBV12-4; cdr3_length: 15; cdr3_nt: TGTGCCAGCAGTTTCCGAGGGTGTCCTAATGAAAAACTGTTTTTT; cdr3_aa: CASSFRGCPNEKLFF
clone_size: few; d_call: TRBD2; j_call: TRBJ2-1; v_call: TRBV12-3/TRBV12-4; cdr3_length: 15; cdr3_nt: TGTGCCAGCAGCCCTCGGACTAGCGGGGAAGATGGGCAGTTCTTC; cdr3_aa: CASSPRTSGEDGQFF
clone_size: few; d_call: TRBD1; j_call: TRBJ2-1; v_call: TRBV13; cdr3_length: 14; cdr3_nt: TGTGCCAGCAGACTGAGACAGGGGAGGAATGAGCAGTTCTTC; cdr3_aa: CASRLRQGRNEQFF
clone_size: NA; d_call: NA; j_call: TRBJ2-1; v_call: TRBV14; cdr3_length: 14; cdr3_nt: TGTGCCAGCAGCCAAGAGGAGCACGGGGATGAGCAGTTCTTC; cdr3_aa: CASSQEEHGDEQFF
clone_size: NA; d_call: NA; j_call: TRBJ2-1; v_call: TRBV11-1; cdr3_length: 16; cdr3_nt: TGTGCCAGCAGCCCCCGGCAGGGGGGAACCTACAATGAGCAGTTCTTC; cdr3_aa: CASSPRQGGTYNEQFF
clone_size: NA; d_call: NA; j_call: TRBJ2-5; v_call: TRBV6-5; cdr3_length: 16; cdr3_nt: TGTGCCAGCAGTTACTCGAGCTCAGCGGGCAAAGAGACCCAGTACTTC; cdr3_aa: CASSYSSSAGKETQYF
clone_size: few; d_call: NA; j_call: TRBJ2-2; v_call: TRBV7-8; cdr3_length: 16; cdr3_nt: TGTGCCAGCAGCCCCCTTCGAGGACCGAACACCGGGGAGCTGTTTTTT; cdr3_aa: CASSPLRGPNTGELFF
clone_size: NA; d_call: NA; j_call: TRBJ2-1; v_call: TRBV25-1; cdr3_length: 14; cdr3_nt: TGTGCCAGCAGTGAAGGGGCAGGGTACAATGAGCAGTTCTTC; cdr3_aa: CASSEGAGYNEQFF
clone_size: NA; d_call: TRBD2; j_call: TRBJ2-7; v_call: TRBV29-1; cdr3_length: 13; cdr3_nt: TGCAGCCAAGGGACTAGCGGAGGGAACGAGCAGTACTTC; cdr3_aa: CSQGTSGGNEQYF
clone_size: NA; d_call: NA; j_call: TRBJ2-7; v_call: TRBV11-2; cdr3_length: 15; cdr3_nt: TGTGCCAGTAGCGCTCTCCATGACAGCCCCGGCGAACAGTACTTC; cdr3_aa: CASSALHDSPGEQYF
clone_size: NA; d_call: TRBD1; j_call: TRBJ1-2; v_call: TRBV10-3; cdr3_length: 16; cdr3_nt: TGTGCCATCAGTGATTACGGACAGGAGCGACTCTATGGCTACGCCTTC; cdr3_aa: CAISDYGQERLYGYAF
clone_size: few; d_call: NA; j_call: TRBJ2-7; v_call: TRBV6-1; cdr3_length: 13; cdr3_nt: TGTGCCAGCTCAGAGGGAACCCCCTACGAGCAGTACTTC; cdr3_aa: CASSEGTPYEQYF
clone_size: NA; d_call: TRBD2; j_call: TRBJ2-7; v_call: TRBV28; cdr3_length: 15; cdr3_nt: TGTGCCAGACTCACCGGGACTAGAGGGAGGTACGAGCAGTACTTC; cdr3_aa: CARLTGTRGRYEQYF
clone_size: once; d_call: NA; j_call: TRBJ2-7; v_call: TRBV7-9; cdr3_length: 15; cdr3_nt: TGTGCCAGCAGCTTAGCGAGGACTTCTCCGTACGAGCAGTACTTC; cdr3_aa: CASSLARTSPYEQYF
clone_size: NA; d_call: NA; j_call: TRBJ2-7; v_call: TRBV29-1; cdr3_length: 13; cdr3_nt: TGCAGCGCCAGCCGGGACCGAGCCTACGGCCAGTACTTC; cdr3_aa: CSASRDRAYGQYF
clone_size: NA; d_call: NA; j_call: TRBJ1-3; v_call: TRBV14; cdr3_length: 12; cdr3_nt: TGTGCCAGCAGCCGAGACAGGAACACCATATATTTT; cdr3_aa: CASSRDRNTIYF
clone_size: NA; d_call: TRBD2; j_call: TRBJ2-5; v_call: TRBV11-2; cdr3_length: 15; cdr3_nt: TGTACCAACAGCTTTGCAAGCGGGAGGTTAGAGACCCAGTACTTC; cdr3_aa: CTNSFASGRLETQYF
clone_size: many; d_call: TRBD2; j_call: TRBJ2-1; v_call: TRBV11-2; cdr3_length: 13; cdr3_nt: TGTGCCAGCAGCTTAGGAACTAGCGACGATAAGTTCTTC; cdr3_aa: CASSLGTSDDKFF
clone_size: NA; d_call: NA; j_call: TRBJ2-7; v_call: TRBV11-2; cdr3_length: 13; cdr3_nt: TGTGCCAGCAGCCCCGAGACAGACGACCCAAAGTACTTC; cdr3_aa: CASSPETDDPKYF
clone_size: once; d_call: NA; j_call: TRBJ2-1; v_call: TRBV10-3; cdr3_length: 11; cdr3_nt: TGTGCCATCGGGGTGGAGGCTGAGCAGTTCTTC; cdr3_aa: CAIGVEAEQFF
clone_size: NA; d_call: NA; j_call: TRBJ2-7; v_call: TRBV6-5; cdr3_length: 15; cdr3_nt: TGTGCCAACAGTTACTCGAGACAGGGAGGCAGCGAGCAGTACTTC; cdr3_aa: CANSYSRQGGSEQYF
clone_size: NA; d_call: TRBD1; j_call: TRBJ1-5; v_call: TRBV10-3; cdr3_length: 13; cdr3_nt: TGTGCCACCGACAGGGAGGGAGGCCAGCCCCAGCATTTT; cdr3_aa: CATDREGGQPQHF
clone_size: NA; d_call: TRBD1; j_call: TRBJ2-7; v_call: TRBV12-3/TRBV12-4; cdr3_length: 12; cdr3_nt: TGTGCCAGCAGTCGGGACAGCTACGAGCAGTACTTC; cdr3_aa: CASSRDSYEQYF